This entry describes one T cell receptor beta chain. HTBI primers from iRepertoire and Arm-PCR of CDR3 regions yielded the TCR beta libraries. MiXCR, run by TCRdb on the multiplex PCR reads, gives a single entry per CDR3 protein. The profile shows 500,000 to 800,000 distinct CDR3 sequences, approximately 31% of them singletons. The time point: persistent/refractory GD, antithyroid drugs over 5 years with positive TRAb. From PBMCs, RNA was extracted and then used to make the TCR library. These data belong to a study of regulatory T cells in long-lasting Graves disease. Losses at the gene ends were 4 bases for V and 2 bases for J; bases not matched to a gene: 9. The CDR3 is 15 residues long. Germline CDR1 reads SGHKS; CDR2 reads YYEKEE (reference sequence).

Sequencing used peripheral blood mononuclear cells (PBMCs), obtained when the disease was refractory, from a patient treated with antithyroid drugs. V is TRBV5-5 and J is TRBJ2-7; 7 bases match TRBD2. This clonotype was sampled from a female donor with Graves disease. CDR3 sequence: CASSPPAAGAYEQYF. In nucleotides, the CDR3 is TGTGCCAGCAGCCCGCCCGCTGCGGGAGCCTACGAGCAGTACTTC.